This record looks at one TCR beta chain sequence and its context. The data were produced by immunoSEQ multiplex PCR, yet TCRdb's version contains in-frame clones alone and is incomplete. Counted here are around 230,000 clones, 86% occurring once; the ten biggest clones make up 3% to 4%. The sample comes from a study of blood T cell repertoires in COVID-19. This CDR3 contains 13 residues. V dropped 2 bases and J dropped 5 bases, with 9 bases sitting between them. CDR1 is LGHDT and CDR2 is YNNKEL in the germline V gene (reference sequence). Sequences were obtained from PBMCs or T cells enriched from blood (not recorded which). This receptor was identified in a woman in her 40s with acute COVID-19. V is TRBV3-1 (or the pseudogene TRBV3-2) and J is TRBJ1-1, with D maybe TRBD1 (5 bases). This CDR3 is CASSQSGLTEAFF. CDR3 bases: TGTGCCAGCAGCCAATCAGGGTTGACTGAAGCTTTCTTT.